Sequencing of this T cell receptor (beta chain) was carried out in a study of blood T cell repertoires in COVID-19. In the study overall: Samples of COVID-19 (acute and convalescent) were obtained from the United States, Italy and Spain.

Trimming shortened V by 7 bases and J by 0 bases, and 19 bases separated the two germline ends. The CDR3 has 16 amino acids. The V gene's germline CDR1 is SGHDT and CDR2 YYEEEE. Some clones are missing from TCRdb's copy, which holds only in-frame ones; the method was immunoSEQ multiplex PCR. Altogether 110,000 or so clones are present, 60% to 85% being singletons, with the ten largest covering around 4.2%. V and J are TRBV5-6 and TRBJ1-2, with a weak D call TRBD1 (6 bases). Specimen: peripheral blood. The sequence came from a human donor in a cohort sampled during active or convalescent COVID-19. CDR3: CASRRVGDIANYGYTF. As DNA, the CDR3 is TGTGCCAGCCGCCGAGTTGGGGACATAGCTAACTATGGCTACACCTTC.